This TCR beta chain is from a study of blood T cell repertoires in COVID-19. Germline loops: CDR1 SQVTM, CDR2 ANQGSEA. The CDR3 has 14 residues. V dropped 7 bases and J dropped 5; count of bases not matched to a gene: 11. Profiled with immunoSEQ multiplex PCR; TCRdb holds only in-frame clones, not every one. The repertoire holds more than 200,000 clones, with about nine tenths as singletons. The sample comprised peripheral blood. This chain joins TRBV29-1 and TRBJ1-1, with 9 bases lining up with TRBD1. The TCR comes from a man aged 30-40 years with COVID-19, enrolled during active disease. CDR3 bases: TGCAGCGCTGCCGGACAGGGGTCTTGGACTGAAGCTTTCTTT. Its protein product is CSAAGQGSWTEAFF.